This entry lists 22 T cell receptor beta chains sequenced from one sample in a study of control samples from healthy donors and cancer patients. Libraries were prepared by immunoSEQ multiplex PCR; TCRdb keeps only in-frame clonotypes and omits some of them. The sample lists 150,000 to 200,000 clones, just under 95% seen once, with around 1.6% in the top ten. Material: blood. These receptors were collected from a man aged 18 to 35 in good health.

This chain connects TRBV6-5 to TRBJ2-7; no reliable D call. Per germline, CDR1 MNHEY and CDR2 SVGAGI. Trimming cost V 5 bases and J 4 bases, with 9 bases left between them. This CDR3 has 12 amino acids. CDR3 amino acids: CASSLPAYEQYF. CDR3 nucleotides: TGTGCCAGCAGTCTACCGGCTTACGAGCAGTACTTC.

CDR3 DNA sequence: TGTGCCAGCAGTTTATTCTTTAGCACAGATACGCAGTATTTT. It translates to CASSLFFSTDTQYF. V and J are TRBV27 and TRBJ2-3; unclear D gene. This CDR3 region has 14 residues. Germline V CDR1 and CDR2: MNHEY, SMNVEV (reference sequence). Trimming pared 1 base from V and 0 bases from J, leaving 5 bases between.

V gene TRBV29-1 combines with J gene TRBJ2-1; 9 positions match TRBD2. The CDR3 loop spans 14 amino acids. The V gene's germline CDR1 is SQVTM and CDR2 ANQGSEA. V shed 3 bases, J shed 8 bases, and the junction held 8 bases outside the gene matches. The CDR3 region is CSVDGRGGGDEQFF. The CDR3 bases are TGCAGCGTTGACGGGCGGGGGGGCGGTGATGAGCAGTTCTTC.

The chain carries TRBV2 and TRBJ1-2; 7 nucleotides line up with TRBD1. The CDR3 has 15 residues. The germline CDR1 and CDR2 sequences are SNHLY and FYNNEI. The trim removed 0 bases at V and 4 bases at J, leaving 5 bases unmatched. The CDR3 sequence is CASSEAGGASYGYTF. The CDR3 DNA reads TGTGCCAGCAGTGAAGCAGGGGGCGCCTCCTATGGCTACACCTTC.

V gene TRBV3-1 (or the pseudogene TRBV3-2) combines with J gene TRBJ2-7, with a tentative D call TRBD1 (5 bases). Trimming took 0 bases from V and 5 from J, leaving 14 bases between them. In germline, CDR1 is LGHDT, CDR2 YNNKEL (reference sequence). CDR3 length equals 15 residues. This chain's CDR3 is CASSQDLTGSNEQYF. The CDR3 DNA reads as TGTGCCAGCAGCCAAGATCTTACAGGTAGCAACGAGCAGTACTTC.

The gene calls are TRBV3-1 (or the pseudogene TRBV3-2) and TRBJ2-7; TRBD1 aligns across 7 bases. The CDR3 length is 14 residues. CDR1 and CDR2 (germline): LGHDT, YNNKEL (reference sequence). The trim removed 3 bases at V and 1 base at J, leaving 3 bases unmatched. CDR3 loop: CASSQGTVSYEQYF. DNA for the CDR3: TGTGCCAGCAGCCAGGGGACAGTTTCCTACGAGCAGTACTTC.

V usage is TRBV28 and J usage is TRBJ1-4, with 7 bases lining up with TRBD1. The V segment lost 7 bases and the J segment 11 bases; nucleotides outside the gene matches: 7. CDR3 length equals 12 residues. Per the germline V gene, CDR1 is MDHEN and CDR2 is SYDVKM. The CDR3: CASTDRAGKLFF. DNA for the CDR3: TGTGCCAGCACCGACAGGGCTGGGAAACTGTTTTTT. Based on the CDR3 plus reference TRBV28 and TRBJ1-4, the full variable domain is DVKVTQSSRYLVKRTGEKVFLECVQDMDHENMFWYRQDPGLGLRLIYFSYDVKMKEKGDIPEGYSVSREKKERFSLILESASTNQTSMYLCASTDRAGKLFFGSGTQLSVL.

The CDR3 here is CASRRDGPYEQYF. Here the CDR3 DNA reads TGTGCCAGCAGACGGGACGGGCCCTACGAGCAGTACTTC. The rearrangement uses TRBV28 and TRBJ2-7; D could derive from TRBD1 or TRBD2 (5 bases each). Germline CDR1 reads MDHEN; CDR2 reads SYDVKM. The V gene lost 6 bases and the J gene lost 2 bases, with 11 bases spanning the gap. This CDR3 has 13 residues.

The gene calls are TRBV7-2 and TRBJ2-3; D perhaps matches TRBD2 (6 bases). The CDR3 consists of 15 residues. The V gene lost 5 bases and the J gene lost 2 bases, with 14 bases spanning the gap. Germline V CDR1 and CDR2: SGHTA, FQGNSA. In DNA form, the CDR3 reads TGTGCCAGCAGCCCGTCTAGCGACCTCACAGATACGCAGTATTTT. This sequence encodes CASSPSSDLTDTQYF.

The gene calls are TRBV28 and TRBJ1-2, with D unclear. With 4 bases removed from V and 3 bases from J, the gap between germline ends came to 12 bases. From germline, CDR1 is MDHEN and CDR2 SYDVKM. The CDR3 totals 14 residues. The DNA for the CDR3 is TGTGCCAGCAGTTCCACCCGTGGCGACTATGGCTACACCTTC. Its translation is CASSSTRGDYGYTF.

In nucleotides, the CDR3 is TGCGCCAGCAGCTTGTATACGGGCCCCTCCTACAATGAGCAGTTCTTC. Translation: CASSLYTGPSYNEQFF. The chain is built from TRBV5-1 and TRBJ2-1; unclear D gene. The CDR3 sequence is 16 residues long. Per the germline V gene, CDR1 is SGHRS and CDR2 is YFSETQ. Trimming left V 1 base short and J 0 bases short, with 11 bases between.

The V gene is TRBV7-8, the J gene TRBJ2-1; 13 bases agree with TRBD2. The germline V gene has CDR1 SGHVS and CDR2 FQNEAQ. J lost 5 bases, V lost 5 bases, and 9 bases had no gene match. CDR3 length equals 17 residues. The CDR3 DNA follows: TGTGCCAGCAGCAGTAGGGGACTAGCGGGGAGACACAATGAGCAGTTCTTC. Translation gives CASSSRGLAGRHNEQFF.

This rearrangement joins TRBV5-1 to TRBJ1-6; no clear D gene. The CDR3 is 16 amino acids. Germline lookup yields CDR1 SGHRS and CDR2 YFSETQ. The V end was cut by 0 bases, the J end by 12 bases, with 19 bases between. The DNA of the CDR3 is TGCGCCAGCAGCTTGGACGGAGTCTCTACTACCATACCCCTCCACTTT. It encodes CASSLDGVSTTIPLHF.

The rearrangement uses TRBV3-1 (or the pseudogene TRBV3-2) and TRBJ2-1, with 7 bases fitting TRBD2. The length of the CDR3 is 16 residues. The V segment lost 5 bases and the J segment 1 base; nucleotides outside the gene matches: 8. CDR1 is LGHDT, CDR2 YNNKEL, per germline (reference sequence). The DNA for the CDR3 is TGTGCCAGCAGCGCCCCTGACGGGGGGTCCTACAATGAGCAGTTCTTC. It is translated as CASSAPDGGSYNEQFF.

The V call is TRBV6-2 or TRBV6-3, the J call TRBJ2-3; the D is unclear. There are 13 residues in the CDR3. The V gene's germline CDR1 is MNHEY and CDR2 SVGEGT. V shed 6 bases and J shed 2 bases, with 9 bases lying between them. Written as DNA, the CDR3 is TGTGCCAGCAGCGCTGAAGACACAGATACGCAGTATTTT. Amino acid sequence: CASSAEDTDTQYF.

This rearrangement joins TRBV18 to TRBJ1-4; D is uncertain. Trimming shortened V by 3 bases and J by 5 bases, and 10 bases separated the two germline ends. The CDR3 has 14 residues. Germline V gives CDR1 KGHSH, CDR2 LQKENI. The CDR3 region has the DNA TGTGCCAGCTCACCTCGGATCCCAAATGAAAAACTGTTTTTT. Its translation is CASSPRIPNEKLFF.

The gene calls are TRBV25-1 and TRBJ2-5; D perhaps matches TRBD1 (6 bases). The V end lost 3 bases, the J end lost 5 bases, and 13 bases lay between the germline ends. The germline gives CDR1 MGHDK, CDR2 SYGVNS. This CDR3 contains 14 residues. CDR3: CASSDLGRGETQYF. CDR3 DNA: TGTGCCAGCAGTGATCTGGGCAGGGGCGAGACCCAGTACTTC. The entire variable domain, with the rest obtained from reference TRBV25-1 and TRBJ2-5, is as follows: EADIYQTPRYLVIGTGKKITLECSQTMGHDKMYWYQQDPGMELHLIHYSYGVNSTEKGDLSSESTVSRIRTEHFPLTLESARPSHTSQYLCASSDLGRGETQYFGPGTRLLVL.

This chain uses TRBV7-9 with TRBJ2-7; a possible D gene is TRBD1 (6 bases). The CDR3 spans 12 residues. Germline assignment: CDR1 SEHNR and CDR2 FQNEAQ (reference sequence). Trimming took off 4 bases at V and 2 bases at J, with 6 bases between the two ends. Written as DNA, the CDR3 is TGTGCCAGCAGCTCAGGGGCCTACGAGCAGTACTTC. This encodes CASSSGAYEQYF.

The rearrangement uses TRBV5-1 and TRBJ1-1; D is perhaps TRBD1 (6 bases). This CDR3 has 16 amino acids. Germline CDR1 is SGHRS and CDR2 is YFSETQ. V was shortened by 0 bases and J by 0 bases, with 12 bases between the two germline ends. CDR3 sequence: CASSLVQRGLNTEAFF. The CDR3 DNA is TGCGCCAGCAGCTTGGTTCAACGGGGGCTGAACACTGAAGCTTTCTTT.

The V and J genes are TRBV27 and TRBJ1-6, with D perhaps matching TRBD1 (6 bases). The CDR3 extends over 14 amino acids. CDR1 and CDR2 from the germline V gene are MNHEY and SMNVEV (reference sequence). Trimming took off 3 bases at V and 8 bases at J, with 11 bases between the two ends. The CDR3 nucleotides read TGTGCCAGCAGTTTCTCAGGGGAGTATTCACCCCTCCACTTT. Translating it yields CASSFSGEYSPLHF.

The CDR3 region has the DNA TGTGCCTGGAGTGTACGGCCAGGGTACAATGAGCAGTTCTTC. Amino acid sequence: CAWSVRPGYNEQFF. This sequence joins TRBV30 and TRBJ2-1, with D possibly TRBD1 on 5 matching bases. The CDR3 covers 14 residues. Deletions cut 0 bases from V and 4 bases from J, with 10 bases between. Germline V gives CDR1 GTSNPN, CDR2 SVGIG (reference sequence).

V usage is TRBV5-1 and J usage is TRBJ1-6; 8 bases agree with TRBD1. Germline V CDR1 and CDR2: SGHRS, YFSETQ. CDR3 length: 15 residues. Trimming removed 3 bases from V and 9 bases from J; junction bases left unmatched: 8. This chain's CDR3 is CASSWNTGGGSPLHF. CDR3 nucleotide sequence: TGCGCCAGCAGCTGGAACACAGGGGGAGGTTCACCCCTCCACTTT.